These T cell receptor beta chains were read from a single sample in a study of neoadjuvant anti-PD-1 for oral cavity cancer. Profiling relied on immunoSEQ multiplex PCR, and the TCRdb table lists in-frame clones only, not all of them. In the table there are more than 12,000 clones, roughly 40% of which are singletons. The sample in question was tumor tissue, obtained after nivolumab (anti-PD-1) treatment. Source of these receptors: a person between 35 and 79 years old with oral cavity squamous cell carcinoma. Both conserved end residues are part of each CDR3. The D gene is left open where the match is weak. Clone size is not always given. Where it is, it says once, few, many or a class for expanded clones.

>TRBD1|TRBJ1-5|few|TRBV30
CAWSVGDRVGQPQHF
TGTGCCTGGAGTGTAGGGGACAGGGTTGGTCAGCCCCAGCATTTT
>TRBD1|TRBJ1-5|.|TRBV6-1
CASSEIPGGDNQPQHF
TGTGCCAGCAGTGAGATACCAGGGGGGGACAATCAGCCCCAGCATTTT
>.|TRBJ1-5|large|TRBV2
CASSERSGRNQPQHF
TGTGCCAGCAGTGAAAGGTCCGGTCGTAATCAGCCCCAGCATTTT
>.|TRBJ2-6|.|TRBV2
CASSERAGMSSGANVLTF
TGTGCCAGCAGTGAAAGGGCAGGCATGAGCTCTGGGGCCAACGTCCTGACTTTC
>.|TRBJ2-5|medium-sized|TRBV2
CASSEATNQETQYF
TGTGCCAGCAGTGAAGCGACTAACCAAGAGACCCAGTACTTC
>TRBD2|TRBJ2-7|once|TRBV5-4
CASSFHSGGAVEQYF
TGTGCCAGCAGCTTTCATAGCGGGGGGGCGGTCGAGCAGTACTTC
>.|TRBJ1-1|.|TRBV10-3
CASTPGQEYTEAFF
TGTGCCAGCACCCCGGGACAAGAATATACTGAAGCTTTCTTT
>.|TRBJ1-6|.|TRBV19
CASSIEGPSRGYNSPLHF
TGTGCCAGTAGTATAGAGGGACCCTCGCGAGGCTATAATTCACCCCTCCACTTT
>TRBD2|TRBJ2-6|.|TRBV4-3
CASSQEIAGSSGANVLTF
TGCGCCAGCAGCCAAGAAATAGCGGGGAGCTCTGGGGCCAACGTCCTGACTTTC
>TRBD1|TRBJ1-5|few|TRBV18
CASSPQGAPQPQHF
TGTGCCAGCTCACCCCAGGGGGCCCCTCAGCCCCAGCATTTT
>.|TRBJ1-2|few|TRBV4-1
CASSTSQLGSNYGYTF
TGCGCCAGCAGCACAAGCCAGCTGGGTTCTAACTATGGCTACACCTTC
>.|TRBJ1-2|medium-sized|TRBV5-1
CASSLGFDRHGYTF
TGCGCCAGCAGCTTGGGCTTTGACAGGCATGGCTACACCTTC
>TRBD2|TRBJ2-5|few|TRBV10-3
CAIRDGGALETQYF
TGTGCCATCCGTGACGGGGGGGCCTTGGAGACCCAGTACTTC
>.|TRBJ1-2|few|TRBV27
CASSSRDGSDSYTF
TGTGCCAGCAGTTCCAGGGACGGATCAGATAGCTACACCTTC
>.|TRBJ1-5|few|TRBV6-1
CASSRYGRDNQPQHF
TGTGCCAGCAGCCGTTACGGACGGGACAATCAGCCCCAGCATTTT
>.|TRBJ2-5|few|TRBV19
CASSRGLETQYF
TGTGCCAGTAGTCGGGGGTTGGAGACCCAGTACTTC
>.|TRBJ2-1|.|TRBV28
CASSLPGGPTSSYNEQFF
TGTGCCAGCAGTCTCCCCGGGGGGCCGACTAGCTCCTACAATGAGCAGTTCTTC
>TRBD1|TRBJ1-4|few|TRBV4-3
CASSLRDSNEKLFF
TGCGCCAGCAGCCTTCGGGACAGTAATGAAAAACTGTTTTTT
>.|TRBJ1-6|.|TRBV29-1
CSVRRGDNSPLHF
TGCAGCGTTCGAAGAGGGGATAATTCACCCCTCCACTTT
>.|TRBJ2-1|medium-sized|TRBV7-2
CASSLDRVDEQFF
TGTGCCAGCAGCTTAGACAGGGTCGATGAGCAGTTCTTC
>TRBD1|TRBJ2-3|.|TRBV5-6
CASSFGTGAGTDTQYF
TGTGCCAGCAGCTTCGGGACAGGGGCTGGCACAGATACGCAGTATTTT
>TRBD1|TRBJ2-7|.|TRBV7-2
CASSLEGQGREQYF
TGTGCCAGCAGCTTAGAGGGACAGGGCCGCGAGCAGTACTTC
>.|TRBJ1-5|few|TRBV4-1
CASSQDLGMRPQHF
TGCGCCAGCAGCCAAGATTTGGGAATGAGGCCCCAGCATTTT
>TRBD1|TRBJ1-5|few|TRBV7-2
CASSLVVGQGTQPQHF
TGTGCCAGCAGCTTAGTAGTTGGACAGGGTACTCAGCCCCAGCATTTT
>.|TRBJ2-1|.|TRBV30
CAWDRYNEQFF
TGTGCCTGGGACAGGTACAATGAGCAGTTCTTC
>TRBD1|TRBJ2-3|.|TRBV5-1
CASSRGSGQGWDTDTQYF
TGCGCCAGCAGTCGCGGCTCGGGACAGGGGTGGGATACAGATACGCAGTATTTT
>.|TRBJ1-1|medium-sized|TRBV2
CASSEAVRGNTEAFF
TGTGCCAGCAGTGAAGCGGTCAGGGGGAACACTGAAGCTTTCTTT
>.|TRBJ2-7|.|TRBV4-1
CASSQTTGSSYEQYF
TGCGCCAGCAGCCAAACCACAGGGAGCTCCTACGAGCAGTACTTC
>TRBD1|TRBJ1-2|.|TRBV6-6
CASSSTGDIGYTF
TGTGCCAGCAGTTCGACAGGGGACATCGGCTACACCTTC